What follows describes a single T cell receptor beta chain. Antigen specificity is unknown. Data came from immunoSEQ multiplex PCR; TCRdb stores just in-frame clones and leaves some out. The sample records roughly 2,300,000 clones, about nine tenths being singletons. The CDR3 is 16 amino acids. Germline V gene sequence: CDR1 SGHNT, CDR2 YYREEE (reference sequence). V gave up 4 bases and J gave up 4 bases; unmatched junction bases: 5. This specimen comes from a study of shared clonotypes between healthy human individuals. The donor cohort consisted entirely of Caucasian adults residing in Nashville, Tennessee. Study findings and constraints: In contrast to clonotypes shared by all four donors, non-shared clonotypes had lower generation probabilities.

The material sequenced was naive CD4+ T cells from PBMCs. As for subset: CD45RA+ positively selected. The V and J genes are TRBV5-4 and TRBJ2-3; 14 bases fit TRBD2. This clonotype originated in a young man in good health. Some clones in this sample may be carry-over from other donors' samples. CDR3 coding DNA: TGTGCCAGCAGCCGGGGACTAGCGGGAGTGTCAGATACGCAGTATTTT. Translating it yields CASSRGLAGVSDTQYF.